Listed here are 19 T cell receptor beta chains from one sample, sequenced in a study of Ad26.COV2.S vaccination and SARS-CoV-2 variants. The method was immunoSEQ multiplex PCR; TCRdb's version includes in-frame clones alone and lacks a portion of them. The data show about 330,000 clones, 75% to 90% seen once. Treatment in this sample: some 20 received Ad26.COV2.S at low or high dose, single or two shots; about 5 received placebo; per-sample allocation not given. Sampling occurred on day 63 after the first vaccine or placebo injection. The material sequenced was peripheral blood, taken in a trial of Ad26.COV2.S vaccine versus placebo. The receptor set was obtained from a person aged 18-65 years who received the Ad26.COV2.S COVID-19 vaccine or a placebo.

The chain recombines TRBV5-1 with TRBJ1-2; maybe TRBD1 (5 bases). The CDR3 has 15 residues. Germline CDR1 reads SGHRS; CDR2 reads YFSETQ. Trimming stripped 0 bases from V and 4 bases from J, with 13 bases between. Written as DNA, the CDR3 is TGCGCCAGCAGCTTGGGGACGGACATCCCCTATGGCTACACCTTC. It encodes CASSLGTDIPYGYTF.

This rearrangement joins TRBV5-1 to TRBJ2-2; D not resolved. The CDR3 has 14 amino acids. Trimming pared 4 bases from V and 4 bases from J, leaving 11 bases between. CDR1 and CDR2 (germline): SGHRS, YFSETQ. The CDR3 is CASSPAYSTGELFF. The DNA for the CDR3 is TGCGCCAGCAGCCCAGCTTATTCCACCGGGGAGCTGTTTTTT.

The J gene is TRBJ1-4, the V gene TRBV7-9, with D tentatively TRBD1 (6 bases). V lost 8 bases, J lost 4 bases, and 14 bases lay in between. The CDR3 totals 14 residues. CDR1 is SEHNR, CDR2 FQNEAQ, per germline (reference sequence). The CDR3 loop reads CASRQADSNEKLFF. The CDR3 bases are TGTGCCAGCCGTCAGGCGGACAGTAATGAAAAACTGTTTTTT.

J is TRBJ1-5 and V is TRBV5-4; no firm D call. V lost 0 bases and J 6 bases, leaving 10 bases between the germline ends. The length of the CDR3 is 14 residues. The germline V gene has CDR1 SGHNT and CDR2 YYREEE (reference sequence). CDR3 coding DNA: TGTGCCAGCAGCTTGGATGGGGAGGGTCAGCCCCAGCATTTT. Amino acid sequence: CASSLDGEGQPQHF.

CDR3 residues: CASKARGYNEQFF. The CDR3 DNA reads TGTGCCAGCAAGGCCCGGGGCTACAATGAGCAGTTCTTC. The chain uses TRBV27 and TRBJ2-1; perhaps TRBD2 as D (5 bases). Germline CDR1 and CDR2: MNHEY and SMNVEV (reference sequence). This CDR3 is built from 13 residues. V dropped 7 bases and J dropped 3 bases, with 10 bases sitting between them.

This clone is a singleton in its sample. This chain connects TRBV9 to TRBJ2-7; 8 positions match TRBD2. This CDR3 is built from 18 residues. CDR1 is SGDLS and CDR2 is YYNGEE in the germline V gene. J lost 6 bases, V lost 4 bases, and 21 bases had no gene match. The CDR3 sequence: CASSPNTWTSQVLGEQYV. For the CDR3, the DNA is TGTGCCAGCAGCCCCAACACCTGGACTAGCCAAGTATTGGGCGAGCAGTACGTC.

CDR3 loop: CASSSPENGYTF. CDR3 in DNA: TGTGCCAGCAGTTCACCGGAGAATGGCTACACCTTC. V and J are TRBV27 and TRBJ1-2; no firm D call. Trimming pared 4 bases from V and 6 bases from J, leaving 9 bases between. The CDR3 runs to 12 residues. Germline CDR1 MNHEY, CDR2 SMNVEV (reference sequence).

CDR3 nucleotides: TGCGCCAGCTCCCATTGGGGCAGCAATAATTACAATGAGCAGTTCTTC. This translates into CASSHWGSNNYNEQFF. The V call is TRBV5-1, the J call TRBJ2-1; possibly TRBD1 for D (5 bases). The germline V and J ends were trimmed by 7 bases and 4 bases, with 21 bases remaining between them. The CDR3 has 16 amino acids. Germline loops: CDR1 SGHRS, CDR2 YFSETQ. Filled out from reference TRBV5-1 and TRBJ2-1, the complete variable domain reads KAGVTQTPRYLIKTRGQQVTLSCSPISGHRSVSWYQQTPGQGLQFLFEYFSETQRNKGNFPGRFSGRQFSNSRSEMNVSTLELGDSALYLCASSHWGSNNYNEQFFGPGTRLTVL.

The chain has TRBV27 and TRBJ1-1, with D perhaps matching TRBD1 (6 bases). Trimming left V 6 bases short and J 6 bases short, with 17 bases between. Germline V gene data show CDR1 as MNHEY and CDR2 as SMNVEV (reference sequence). This CDR3 is 14 amino acids long. In DNA form, the CDR3 reads TGTGCCAGCAGGTATTCCCGACAGGACGCTGAAGCTTTCTTT. This gives the protein CASRYSRQDAEAFF.

The V and J genes are TRBV2 and TRBJ2-1; 7 bases are a match to TRBD2. The CDR3 extends over 15 amino acids. V was clipped by 4 bases and J by 1 base; unmatched bases: 4. CDR1 is SNHLY, CDR2 FYNNEI, per germline. CDR3 DNA sequence: TGTGCCAGCAGTGCGACGGGGGGATCCTACAATGAGCAGTTCTTC. This gives the protein CASSATGGSYNEQFF.

A single count supports this clone. V usage is TRBV11-2 and J usage is TRBJ1-1; 7 positions agree with TRBD1. Germline V lookup: CDR1 SGHAT, CDR2 FQNNGV. V shed 5 bases, J shed 6 bases, and the junction held 12 bases outside the gene matches. The CDR3 has 15 amino acids. Here the CDR3 DNA reads TGTGCCAGCAGCCTCTGGCTAGGGGGCGAATCTGAAGCTTTCTTT. As protein: CASSLWLGGESEAFF.

The rearrangement joins TRBV3-1 (or the pseudogene TRBV3-2) to TRBJ2-1, with D perhaps matching TRBD2 (5 bases). V was trimmed by 1 base and J by 5 bases, leaving 12 bases between them. There are 15 residues in the CDR3. Germline CDR1 and CDR2: LGHDT and YNNKEL (reference sequence). CDR3 DNA sequence: TGTGCCAGCAGCCAAGGTAGGACTTTCCACAATGAGCAGTTCTTC. Its protein is CASSQGRTFHNEQFF.

The sample holds a few counts of this clone. The rearrangement links TRBV10-3 to TRBJ1-6; D call uncertain. Per the germline V gene, CDR1 is ENHRY and CDR2 is SYGVKD. CDR3 length: 12 amino acids. V dropped 11 bases and J dropped 9 bases, with 14 bases sitting between them. The CDR3 reads CAVRGEGSPLHF. CDR3 DNA: TGTGCCGTACGGGGAGAGGGTTCACCCCTCCACTTT.

Regarding this clone: Distinct nucleotide sequences in the sample also encode this CDR3. The rearrangement links TRBV5-1 to TRBJ1-2, with unresolved D. Trimming removed 0 bases from V and 3 bases from J, with 3 bases in between. The CDR3 is 12 residues long. Germline CDR1 and CDR2: SGHRS and YFSETQ. This chain's CDR3 is CASSLDYYGYTF. The DNA of the CDR3 is TGCGCCAGCAGCTTGGACTACTATGGCTACACCTTC.

This sequence joins TRBV11-3 and TRBJ2-1, with 7 bases aligning to TRBD2. CDR3 length: 17 residues. CDR1 SGHNT and CDR2 YENEEA come from the germline V gene. The V gene end was trimmed by 1 base and the J gene end by 0 bases; junction bases not matched to a gene: 6. The CDR3: CASSLGGSPSSYNEQFF. CDR3 sequence (DNA): TGTGCCAGCAGCTTAGGCGGGAGTCCGAGCTCCTACAATGAGCAGTTCTTC.

Of note for this clone: Other DNA sequences in this specimen translate into the identical CDR3. This CDR3 is CASSLSGTGAYEQYF. CDR3 nucleotide sequence: TGTGCCAGCAGTTTATCCGGGACAGGGGCATACGAGCAGTACTTC. This chain joins TRBV27 and TRBJ2-7, with 10 bases matching TRBD1. CDR1 and CDR2 (germline): MNHEY, SMNVEV (reference sequence). The CDR3 has 15 residues. With V trimmed by 0 bases and J by 4 bases, 3 bases remained unmatched.

A note on this clone: The identical CDR3 is also encoded by other nucleotide sequences in the sample. V and J are TRBV6-5 and TRBJ2-1; perhaps D is TRBD1 or TRBD2 (5 bases each). The CDR3 spans 12 residues. Germline V lookup: CDR1 MNHEY, CDR2 SVGAGI. The V gene lost 2 bases and the J gene lost 6 bases, with 5 bases spanning the gap. For the CDR3, the DNA is TGTGCCAGCAGTTACGGGGGCAATGAGCAGTTCTTC. It codes for CASSYGGNEQFF.

This rearrangement joins TRBV27 to TRBJ2-7; tentatively, D is TRBD2 (5 bases). CDR1 and CDR2 from the germline V gene are MNHEY and SMNVEV (reference sequence). Trimming removed 3 bases at V and 4 bases at J, with 10 bases between. The CDR3 contains 13 residues. The CDR3 DNA follows: TGTGCCAGCAGTTTGAGGGTGGGGTACGAGCAGTACGTC. Its protein product is CASSLRVGYEQYV.

The rearrangement uses TRBV4-1 and TRBJ1-4; D is unclear. CDR1 is MGHRA and CDR2 is YSYEKL in the germline V gene. V lost 4 bases to trimming and J lost 0 bases, with 9 bases between them. CDR3 length: 15 residues. The CDR3 sequence: CASSPLGATNEKLFF. DNA for the CDR3: TGCGCCAGCAGCCCCCTCGGGGCAACTAATGAAAAACTGTTTTTT.